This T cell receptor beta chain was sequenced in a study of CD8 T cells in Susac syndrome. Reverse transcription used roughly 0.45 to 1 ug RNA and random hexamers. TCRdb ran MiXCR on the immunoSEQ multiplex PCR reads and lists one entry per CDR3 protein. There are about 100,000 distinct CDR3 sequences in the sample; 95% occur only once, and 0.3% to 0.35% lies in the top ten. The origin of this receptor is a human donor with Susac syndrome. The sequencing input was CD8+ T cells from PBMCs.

The CDR3 region is CSVEDPAKVDEQFF. Written as DNA, the CDR3 is TGCAGCGTTGAAGACCCCGCGAAGGTCGATGAGCAGTTCTTC. The rearrangement uses TRBV29-1 and TRBJ2-1; D uncertain. This CDR3 has 14 amino acids. V was clipped by 0 bases and J by 8 bases, with 14 bases between them. Germline loops: CDR1 SQVTM, CDR2 ANQGSEA.